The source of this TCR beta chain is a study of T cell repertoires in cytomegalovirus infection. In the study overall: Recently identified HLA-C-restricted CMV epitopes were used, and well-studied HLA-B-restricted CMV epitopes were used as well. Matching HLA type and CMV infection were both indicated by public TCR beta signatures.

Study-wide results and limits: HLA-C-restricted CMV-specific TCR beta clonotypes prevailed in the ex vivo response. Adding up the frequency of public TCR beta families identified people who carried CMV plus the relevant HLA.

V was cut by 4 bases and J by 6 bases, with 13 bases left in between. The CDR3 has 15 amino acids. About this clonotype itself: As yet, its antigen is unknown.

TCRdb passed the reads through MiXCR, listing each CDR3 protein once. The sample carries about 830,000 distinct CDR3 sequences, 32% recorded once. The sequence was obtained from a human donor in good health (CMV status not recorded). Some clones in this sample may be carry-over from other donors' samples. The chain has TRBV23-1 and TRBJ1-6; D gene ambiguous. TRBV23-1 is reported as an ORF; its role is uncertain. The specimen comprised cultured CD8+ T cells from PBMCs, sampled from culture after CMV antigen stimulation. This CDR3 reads CASSPGSRSNSPLHF. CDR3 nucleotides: TGCGCCAGCAGTCCAGGCTCCCGGAGTAATTCACCCCTCCACTTT.